This entry features one T cell receptor (beta chain) sequence. Its cognate antigen is unknown. The data are from a study of CD8+ T cells in alopecia areata. Turning to the study itself: Tofacitinib exposure lasted 6 to 18 months, followed by 6 months off drug. Notes on the study in general: Sharing of TCRs across patients appeared less clear than in mice, possibly for HLA-related reasons.

Between the trimmed V and J ends, which lost 1 base and 6 bases, there was a span of 9 bases. The CDR3 loop spans 13 amino acids. Germline values: CDR1 SGHVS, CDR2 FQNEAQ. Treatment given: oral pan-JAK inhibitor, 5-10 mg twice daily. CD4+ and CD8+ T cells were sorted from PBMCs stained for CD3, CD4 and CD8. RNA, once extracted, was reverse transcribed into cDNA for use as the sequencing template. The assay was immunoSEQ multiplex PCR, and TCRdb's table has in-frame clones only and misses some. This sample has roughly 100,000 clones, with roughly 46% found just once. This clonotype was sampled from a human donor with alopecia areata. The specimen comprised CD8+ T cells sorted from blood, sampled at week 24, from a patient treated with tofacitinib. The chain employs TRBV7-8 and TRBJ1-1; D is unclear. Here the CDR3 DNA reads TGTGCCAGCAGCTTAGGCAGAAACGCTGAAGCTTTCTTT. It translates to CASSLGRNAEAFF.